The present T cell receptor beta chain was sequenced within a study of shared clonotypes between healthy human individuals. A note on this clone: Its antigen is not known.

Assay used: immunoSEQ multiplex PCR; TCRdb lists only in-frame clones, some missing. The data show approximately 500,000 clones, about 95% seen once. J was trimmed by 5 bases and V by 6 bases; bases with no gene match: 6. The germline V gene has CDR1 MDHEN and CDR2 SYDVKM. CDR3 length: 15 residues. General study results and limits: Naive CD4 clonotypes overlapped across a few donors at 4.5% to 5.5%.

The CD4+ fraction was divided into a CD45RA+ naive subset and a CD45RA-negative memory subset. V gene TRBV28 combines with J gene TRBJ1-4, with TRBD1 matching 10 bases. The material sequenced was naive CD4+ T cells sorted from blood. Subset described: CD45RA+ positively selected. This sequence was found in a woman younger than 45 in good health. Here the CDR3 reads CASRTPGQGNEKLFF. CDR3 DNA sequence: TGTGCCAGCAGGACTCCGGGACAGGGGAATGAAAAACTGTTTTTT.